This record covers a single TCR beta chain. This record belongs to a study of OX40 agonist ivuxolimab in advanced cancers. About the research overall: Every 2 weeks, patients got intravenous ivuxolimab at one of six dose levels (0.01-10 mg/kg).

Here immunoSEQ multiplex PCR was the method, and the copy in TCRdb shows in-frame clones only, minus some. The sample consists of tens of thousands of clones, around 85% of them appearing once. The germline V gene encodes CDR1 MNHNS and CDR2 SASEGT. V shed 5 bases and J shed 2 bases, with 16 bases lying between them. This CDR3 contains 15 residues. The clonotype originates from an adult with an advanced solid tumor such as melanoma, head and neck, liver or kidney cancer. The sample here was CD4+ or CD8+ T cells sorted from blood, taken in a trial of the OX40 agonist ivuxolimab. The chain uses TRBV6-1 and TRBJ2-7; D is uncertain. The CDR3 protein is CASSPWTALTYEQYF. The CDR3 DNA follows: TGTGCCAGCAGTCCGTGGACCGCCCTAACCTACGAGCAGTACTTC.